This is a list of T cell receptor beta chains from one sample in a study of blood T cell repertoires in COVID-19. Sequenced by immunoSEQ multiplex PCR; TCRdb stores in-frame clones only, minus some. Of about 140,000 clones in the sample, about four fifths are singletons; the top ten hold 3.5% to 4.5%. Sequencing was done on a sample of peripheral blood. Every receptor here comes from a woman aged 60 to 75 with acute or convalescent COVID-19. Both conserved end residues are trimmed from each CDR3.

V: TRBV9; J: TRBJ2-3; CDR3: ASSETSGIVGTQY
V: TRBV27; J: TRBJ2-1; CDR3: ASSLGGKLENEQF
V: TRBV28; J: TRBJ2-2; CDR3: ASRPPGTTNTGELF
V: TRBV6-6; J: TRBJ2-5; CDR3: ASSQTRLAGETQY
V: TRBV18; J: TRBJ1-4; CDR3: ASSPPDALGEKLF
V: TRBV24-1; J: TRBJ2-1; CDR3: ATSDRRVQF
V: TRBV20-1; J: TRBJ1-5; CDR3: SASTGQPQH
V: TRBV30; J: TRBJ2-1; CDR3: AWSVLNGLAGGRVF
V: TRBV24-1; J: TRBJ2-1; CDR3: ATSALGTSGRGGSYNEQF
V: TRBV7-3; J: TRBJ2-2; CDR3: ASSSSSASTGELF
V: TRBV19; J: TRBJ1-5; CDR3: ASSIGSVGYNQPQH
V: TRBV9; J: TRBJ2-7; CDR3: ASSVAGGGYEQY
V: TRBV11-3; J: TRBJ2-3; CDR3: ASSPARDTDTQY
V: TRBV4-2; J: TRBJ2-7; CDR3: ASSLLAGGPQDEQY
V: TRBV11-2; J: TRBJ2-7; CDR3: ASSLGGSDYEQY
V: TRBV16; J: TRBJ2-2; CDR3: ASSQRSGIHNTGELF
V: TRBV28; J: TRBJ1-2; CDR3: ASSLGGANYGYT
V: TRBV3-1/TRBV3-2; J: TRBJ2-1; CDR3: ASSGTSGSYNEQF
V: TRBV30; J: TRBJ1-6; CDR3: AGGDRDGFTLH
V: TRBV6-2/TRBV6-3; J: TRBJ2-6; CDR3: ASSRTGTLGANVLT
V: TRBV2; J: TRBJ2-2; CDR3: ASSYGLSRTGELF
V: TRBV16; J: TRBJ2-3; CDR3: ASSRTGGKDTQY
V: TRBV2; J: TRBJ1-6; CDR3: ASRGTGNSPLH
V: TRBV11-2; J: TRBJ1-1; CDR3: ASSNRDSITEAF
V: TRBV6-1; J: TRBJ2-1; CDR3: ASSESTSGIYNEQF
V: TRBV7-8; J: TRBJ2-1; CDR3: ASSLEGSPYNEQF
V: TRBV12-3/TRBV12-4; J: TRBJ1-5; CDR3: ASSLASNQPQH
V: TRBV21-1; J: TRBJ2-3; CDR3: ASSKKRESVTDTQY
V: TRBV7-9; J: TRBJ1-6; CDR3: ASSFGSRPLH
V: TRBV30; J: TRBJ2-7; CDR3: AWSVKGRGPWGSYEQY
V: TRBV11-3; J: TRBJ2-1; CDR3: ASSLQGGLYNEQF
V: TRBV5-1; J: TRBJ1-5; CDR3: ASSLIDSSGNQPQH
V: TRBV19; J: TRBJ1-2; CDR3: ASSTPWSTRYGYT
V: TRBV24-1; J: TRBJ2-5; CDR3: ATSDLNREETQY
V: TRBV28; J: TRBJ2-2; CDR3: ASRGSSGWSGELF
V: TRBV12-3/TRBV12-4; J: TRBJ1-5; CDR3: ASSLSHNQPQH
V: TRBV5-4; J: TRBJ1-1; CDR3: ASSLRELRTEAF
V: TRBV6-5; J: TRBJ2-7; CDR3: ASSYRSEQY
V: TRBV2; J: TRBJ2-1; CDR3: ASSDWGETYNEQF
V: TRBV5-1; J: TRBJ1-5; CDR3: ASSLERGWDSNQPQH
V: TRBV28; J: TRBJ2-7; CDR3: ASTTSSSYEQY
V: TRBV27; J: TRBJ1-2; CDR3: ASWTGGRYGYT
V: TRBV28; J: TRBJ1-1; CDR3: ASSDIGDTEAF
V: TRBV11-2; J: TRBJ1-1; CDR3: ASSSPYRGGTEAF
V: TRBV5-1; J: TRBJ2-1; CDR3: ASRREGLSGNEQF
V: TRBV5-1; J: TRBJ2-7; CDR3: ASSLVGDHEQY
V: TRBV18; J: TRBJ2-1; CDR3: ASSPPLAGGNEQF
V: TRBV5-6; J: TRBJ1-1; CDR3: ASSLDSEAF
V: TRBV19; J: TRBJ1-2; CDR3: ASSSTSTGAYYGYT
V: TRBV29-1; J: TRBJ2-3; CDR3: SVVQGDRGDTQY